The TCR beta chain described here comes from a study of follicular helper T cells after annual influenza vaccination. Study in general: Blood was drawn on days 0, 7 and 28 after vaccination. General study findings and limits: Day 7 ICOS+CD38+ clones later appeared mostly in ICOS-CD38- cTfh. ICOS+CD38+ cTfh clonality tracked population frequency, and its change tracked circulating plasmablast change.

Time point: 2015-2016 season, pre-vaccination. Each time point used about 35 to 100 mL of blood. Produced via immunoSEQ multiplex PCR; TCRdb's table is partial and in-frame only. The sample lists 9,500 to 15,000 clones, about 80% occurring once. On this clone: Its antigen remains unidentified.

Trimming took 5 bases from V and 9 from J, leaving 19 bases between them. This CDR3 comprises 14 residues. The germline CDR1 and CDR2 sequences are LNHDA and SQIVND (reference sequence). The V gene is TRBV19, the J gene TRBJ1-1, with a possible D match to TRBD1 (6 bases). Sequencing was performed on CXCR5+ CD38- circulating T follicular helper cells from blood, taken on the day of influenza vaccination. The subset was: circulating Tfh, non-naive CD4+CXCR5+PD-1+ (ICOS+CD38+ or ICOS-CD38-). This TCR derives from an adult who received the influenza vaccine. CDR3 coding DNA: TGTGCCAGTAGTCCGTCTAGCGGGGGCCGCAAAGCTTTCTTT. This encodes CASSPSSGGRKAFF.